This T cell receptor (beta chain) was recorded in a study of HIV-infected patients and healthy controls (dated by TCRdb to 2014 to 2015). Preparation of the library involved 5' RACE. The listed sequencing device is Illumina MiSeq. TCRdb reprocessed the public reads (quality trimming at Q25 with fastp, clone calling with MiXCR) and kept in-frame beta chains. Here each entry gathers all rows of one CDR3 protein and keeps the most common genes and DNA. This sample comprises around 58,000 distinct CDR3 sequences, 15% to 20% of them detected only once. 1.4% of the sample belongs to the ten largest clones. This clonotype was counted at least ten times. Its specific antigen is unknown. No base quality information exists; no much larger clone differs at one position. Sequences were obtained from CD4+ T cells from blood. This receptor was taken from a human donor in good health.

This receptor carries the CDR3 CASSEVGRLESTDTQYF. The nucleotides read TGTGCCAGCAGTGAAGTTGGGCGGCTGGAGAGCACAGATACGCAGTATTTT. The chain links TRBV2 with TRBJ2-3, with the D gene not confidently named. The germline V gene gives CDR1 as SNHLY and CDR2 as FYNNEI. The germline ends are 14 bases apart after V is trimmed by 1 base and J by 0 bases. CDR3 length: 17 amino acids, cysteine to phenylalanine. Only the CDR3 portion is preserved as DNA: 51 bases, with reading frame beginning at the first base.